This passage covers 3 T cell receptor beta chains from one sample sequenced in a study of T cells expressing NK-cell markers. TCRdb re-called the 5' RACE reads, yielding one record per CDR3 amino acid sequence without DNA. The sample table sets out 140,000 to 150,000 distinct CDR3 sequences. Material: blood T cells: a sorted CD56 or NKG2C T cell subset, CD4+ or CD8+ T cells, or bulk PBMC T cells (not recorded which). These receptor sequences come from a man between 18 and 35 years old in good health.

The rearrangement links TRBV7-6 to TRBJ2-3; there is no DNA to check the TCRdb D call of TRBD2. This CDR3 is built from 15 residues. Germline V CDR1 and CDR2: SGHVS, FNYEAQ. CDR3: CASSRLLAGADTQYF. Complete variable domain (other parts from reference TRBV7-6 and TRBJ2-3): GAGVSQSPRYKVTKRGQDVALRCDPISGHVSLYWYRQALGQGPEFLTYFNYEAQQDKSGLPNDRFSAERPEGSISTLTIQRTEQRDSAMYRCASSRLLAGADTQYFGPGTRLTVL.

The chain has TRBV7-9 and TRBJ1-6; lacking DNA, the TRBD1 call made by TCRdb goes unchecked. CDR3 length: 14 residues. Germline V gene data show CDR1 as SEHNR and CDR2 as FQNEAQ (reference sequence). CDR3: CASSLGSGGSPLHF.

The chain carries TRBV28 and TRBJ2-3; TCRdb designates TRBD2, a call that cannot be tested without DNA. CDR1 MDHEN and CDR2 SYDVKM come from the germline V gene. This CDR3 has 16 residues. CDR3 residues: CASSMLAGKSTDTQYF.